This T cell receptor beta chain was retrieved from a study of identifying expanded T cells in peripheral blood. This clone was seen only once. As yet, its antigen is unknown. Libraries were prepared by immunoSEQ multiplex PCR; TCRdb keeps only in-frame clonotypes and omits some of them. The sample carries 50,000 to 75,000 clones, approximately 80% recorded once. General study points: Approximately 1.2 clones differed between technical replicates, versus around 16 and 19 over time. Across healthy donors, higher total template counts meant significantly greater approximately 2-week count variance.

CDR1 is MNHEY and CDR2 is SVGAGI in the germline V gene. The CDR3 covers 13 residues. Between the trimmed V and J ends, which lost 4 bases and 1 base, there was a span of 7 bases. During the collection period, no donor immune events like infections were recorded. The source material was blood. The chain uses TRBV6-5 and TRBJ1-1, with unresolved D. The clonotype originates from a person between 18 and 75 years old in good health. In DNA form, the CDR3 reads TGTGCCAGCAGTTCTTGGAAGAACACTGAAGCTTTCTTT. This encodes CASSSWKNTEAFF.